The TCR beta chain under discussion was sequenced for a study of low-dose radiotherapy and immunotherapy resistance in tumors. At the level of the study: On a schedule of every two weeks, intravenous cyclophosphamide at a dose of 200 mg/m2 was delivered one day before each radiation and immunotherapy administration.

Covering alpha and beta chains, TRAV- and TRBV-specific primers were used for the first-strand cDNA. With a constant-region primer and a V-primer adapter, TCRs were subjected to approximately 20 PCR cycles of amplification. TCRdb reanalysed the reads using MiXCR and keeps one entry per CDR3 protein. The sample holds over 65,000 distinct CDR3 sequences, over 15% seen once. Germline trimming cut 5 bases from V and 9 bases from J; bases unmatched to any gene: 18. CDR1 and CDR2 from the germline V gene are MNHEY and SVGEGT. CDR3 length: 16 residues. Time point defined: before trial treatment. The therapy administered to donors comprised nivolumab, ipilimumab, aspirin, low-dose cyclophosphamide and low-dose radiotherapy. Eligibility criteria specified advanced solid malignancies devoid of tumor-infiltrating lymphocytes.

The clonotype was recovered from a male donor with prostate cancer. The chain links TRBV6-2 or TRBV6-3 to TRBJ2-7, with 8 nucleotides matching TRBD1. Sequencing was performed on PBMCs, taken before treatment. As DNA, the CDR3 is TGTGCCAGCAGTGAAGCTGTCGGGACAGGTTTATCTGTGCAGTACTTC. Its protein is CASSEAVGTGLSVQYF.